The subject of this entry is one T cell receptor beta chain. CDR3 length equals 13 residues. The germline CDR1 and CDR2 sequences are LNHDA and SQIVND (reference sequence). J lost 0 bases, V lost 8 bases, and 3 bases had no gene match. This record comes from a study of cytomegalovirus exposure and HLA in healthy donors. PCR amplification relied on 60 Vbeta primers (plus 13 Jbeta primers). This table comes from immunoSEQ multiplex PCR, and its TCRdb copy is limited to in-frame clones, with some not included. The table has roughly 250,000 clones, 65% to 85% seen once; the top ten hold approximately 2.3%.

The sequenced material came from PBMCs. The chain couples TRBV19 to TRBJ1-1, with TRBD1 matching 7 bases. The sequence came from a female donor in good health and CMV-seronegative. CDR3 loop: CASSTGLNTEAFF. The CDR3 DNA reads TGTGCCAGTTCGACAGGGCTGAACACTGAAGCTTTCTTT.